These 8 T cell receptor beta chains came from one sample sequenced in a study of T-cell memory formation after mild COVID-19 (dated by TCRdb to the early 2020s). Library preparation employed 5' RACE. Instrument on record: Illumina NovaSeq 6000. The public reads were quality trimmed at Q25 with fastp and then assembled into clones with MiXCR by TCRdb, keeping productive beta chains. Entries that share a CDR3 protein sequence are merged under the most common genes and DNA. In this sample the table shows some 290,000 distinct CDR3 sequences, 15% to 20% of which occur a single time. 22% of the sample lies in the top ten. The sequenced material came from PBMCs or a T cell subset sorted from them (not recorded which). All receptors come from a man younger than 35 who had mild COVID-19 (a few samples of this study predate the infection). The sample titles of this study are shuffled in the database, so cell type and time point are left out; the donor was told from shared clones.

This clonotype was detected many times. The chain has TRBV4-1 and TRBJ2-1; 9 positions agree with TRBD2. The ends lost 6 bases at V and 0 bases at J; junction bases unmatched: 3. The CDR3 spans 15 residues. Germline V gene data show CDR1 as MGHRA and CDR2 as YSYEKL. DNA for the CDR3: TGCGCCAGCAGTCTAGCGGGGACCTCCTACAATGAGCAGTTCTTC. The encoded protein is CASSLAGTSYNEQFF.

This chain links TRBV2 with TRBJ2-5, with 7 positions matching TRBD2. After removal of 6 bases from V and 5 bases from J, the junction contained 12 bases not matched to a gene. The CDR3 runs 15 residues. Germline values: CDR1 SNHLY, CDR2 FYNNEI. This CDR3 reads CASRRTRTPQETQYF. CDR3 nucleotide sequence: TGTGCCAGCAGGAGGACTAGAACTCCCCAGGAGACCCAGTACTTC.

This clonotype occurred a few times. DNA of the CDR3: TGTGCCAGCAGGCCGGGACAGGGAGGTTATACCGGGGAGCTGTTTTTT. As protein: CASRPGQGGYTGELFF. The V and J genes are TRBV6-5 and TRBJ2-2; 9 bases are a match to TRBD1. CDR1 and CDR2 (germline): MNHEY, SVGAGI. This CDR3 region has 16 residues. The V gene end was trimmed by 6 bases and the J gene end by 5 bases; junction bases not matched to a gene: 10.

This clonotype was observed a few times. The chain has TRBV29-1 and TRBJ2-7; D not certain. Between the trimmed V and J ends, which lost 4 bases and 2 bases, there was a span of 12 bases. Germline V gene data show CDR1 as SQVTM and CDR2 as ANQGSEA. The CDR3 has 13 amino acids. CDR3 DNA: TGCAGCGTTGGCAGACCCCGAACCTACGAGCAGTACTTC. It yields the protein CSVGRPRTYEQYF.

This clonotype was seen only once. CDR3 residues: CASSQGLGGRETQYF. The CDR3 DNA sequence: TGCGCCAGCAGCCAGGGGCTTGGGGGTAGAGAGACCCAGTACTTC. The chain uses TRBV4-1 and TRBJ2-5; the D call may be TRBD1 or TRBD2 (5 bases each). V was shortened by 3 bases and J by 4 bases, with 15 bases between the two germline ends. CDR1 MGHRA and CDR2 YSYEKL come from the germline V gene. The CDR3 is made up of 15 amino acids.

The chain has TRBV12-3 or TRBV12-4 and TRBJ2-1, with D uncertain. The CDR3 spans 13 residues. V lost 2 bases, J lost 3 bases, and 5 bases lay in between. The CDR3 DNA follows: TGTGCCAGCAGTTTAATAGGCTACAATGAGCAGTTCTTC. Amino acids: CASSLIGYNEQFF.

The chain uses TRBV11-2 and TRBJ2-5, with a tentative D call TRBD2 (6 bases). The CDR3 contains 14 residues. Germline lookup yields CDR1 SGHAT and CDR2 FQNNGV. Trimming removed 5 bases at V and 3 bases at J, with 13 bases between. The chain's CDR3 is CASSPGVQEETQYF. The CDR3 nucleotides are TGTGCCAGCAGCCCGGGGGTGCAGGAAGAGACCCAGTACTTC.

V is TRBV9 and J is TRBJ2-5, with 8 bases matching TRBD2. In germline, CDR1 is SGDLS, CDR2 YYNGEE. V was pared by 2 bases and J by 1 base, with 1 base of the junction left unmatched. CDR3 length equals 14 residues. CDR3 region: CASSVSGAQETQYF. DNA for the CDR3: TGTGCCAGCAGCGTTAGCGGGGCCCAAGAGACCCAGTACTTC.